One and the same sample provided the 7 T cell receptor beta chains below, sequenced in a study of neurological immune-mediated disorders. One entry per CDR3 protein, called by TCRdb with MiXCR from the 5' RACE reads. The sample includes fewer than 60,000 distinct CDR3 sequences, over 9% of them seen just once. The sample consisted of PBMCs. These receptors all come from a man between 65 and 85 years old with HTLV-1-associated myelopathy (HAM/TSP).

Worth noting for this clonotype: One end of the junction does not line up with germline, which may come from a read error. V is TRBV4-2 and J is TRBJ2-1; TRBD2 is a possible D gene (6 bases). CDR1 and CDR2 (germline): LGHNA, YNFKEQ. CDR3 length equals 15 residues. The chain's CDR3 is CASSQESTGRETQFF. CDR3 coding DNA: TGTGCCAGCAGTCAAGAGTCTACCGGGAGAGAGACCCAGTTCTTC.

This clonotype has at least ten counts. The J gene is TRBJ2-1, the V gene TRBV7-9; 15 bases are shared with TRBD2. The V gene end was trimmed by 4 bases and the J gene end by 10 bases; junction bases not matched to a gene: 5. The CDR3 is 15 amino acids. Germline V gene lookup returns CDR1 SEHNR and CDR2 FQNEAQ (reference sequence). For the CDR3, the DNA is TGTGCCAGCAGCTGGACTAGCGGGAGGGCCCGGGAGCAGTTCTTC. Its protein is CASSWTSGRAREQFF. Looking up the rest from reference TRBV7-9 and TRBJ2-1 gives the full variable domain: DTGVSQNPRHKITKRGQNVTFRCDPISEHNRLYWYRQTLGQGPEFLTYFQNEAQLEKSRLLSDRFSAERPKGSFSTLEIQRTEQGDSAMYLCASSWTSGRAREQFFGPGTRLTVL.

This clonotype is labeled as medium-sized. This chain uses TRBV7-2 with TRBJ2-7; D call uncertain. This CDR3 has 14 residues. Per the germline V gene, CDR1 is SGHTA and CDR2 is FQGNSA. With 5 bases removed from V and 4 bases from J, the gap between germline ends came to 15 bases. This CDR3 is CASSPPAKPYEQYF. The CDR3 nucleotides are TGTGCCAGCAGCCCCCCGGCGAAGCCGTACGAGCAGTACTTC.

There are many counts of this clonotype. DNA for the CDR3: TGTGCCAGCACCTCCGTCCTAGCGCCGAATGAGCAGTTCTTC. It is translated as CASTSVLAPNEQFF. V usage is TRBV6-5 and J usage is TRBJ2-1; weak D call: TRBD2 (6 bases). The CDR3 sequence is 14 residues long. Germline V gene lookup returns CDR1 MNHEY and CDR2 SVGAGI. The germline V and J ends were trimmed by 7 bases and 7 bases, with 17 bases remaining between them.

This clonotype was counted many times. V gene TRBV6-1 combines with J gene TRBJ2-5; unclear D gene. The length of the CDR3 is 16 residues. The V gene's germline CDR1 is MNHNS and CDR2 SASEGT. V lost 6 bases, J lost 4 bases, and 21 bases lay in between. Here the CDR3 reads CASSDPRRTHLETQYF. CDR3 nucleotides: TGTGCCAGCAGCGACCCCCGACGGACGCACCTAGAGACCCAGTACTTC.

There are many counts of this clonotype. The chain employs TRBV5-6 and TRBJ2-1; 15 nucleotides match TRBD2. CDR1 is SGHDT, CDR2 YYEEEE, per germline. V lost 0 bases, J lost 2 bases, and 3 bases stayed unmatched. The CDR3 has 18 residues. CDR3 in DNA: TGTGCCAGCAGCTTGGGGACTAGCGGGAGGGGTGCCTACAATGAGCAGTTCTTC. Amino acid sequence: CASSLGTSGRGAYNEQFF.

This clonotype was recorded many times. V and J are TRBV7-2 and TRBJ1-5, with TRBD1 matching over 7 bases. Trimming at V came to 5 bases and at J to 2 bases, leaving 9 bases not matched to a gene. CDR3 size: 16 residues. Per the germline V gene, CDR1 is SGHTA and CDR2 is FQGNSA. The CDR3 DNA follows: TGTGCCAGCAGCGGCACGACAGGGTTGGGCAATCAGCCCCAGCATTTT. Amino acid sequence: CASSGTTGLGNQPQHF.